This T cell receptor (beta chain) was observed in a study of T cell responses to AZD1222 COVID-19 vaccine. Study findings and constraints: In all cases, repertoires were sampled only after the peak T cell response. Donors skewed white British and female; clonal diversity was possibly underestimated. Reportedly, nearly half of unique spike TCRs recognized epitopes outside B.1.351/B.1.1.7 mutations.

Comments on this clone: Its specificity is not known.

Germline V lookup: CDR1 SQVTM, CDR2 ANQGSEA. The CDR3 sequence is 13 residues long. V was clipped by 4 bases and J by 6 bases; unmatched bases: 3. Here immunoSEQ multiplex PCR was the method, and the copy in TCRdb shows in-frame clones only, minus some. The top ten hold over 4% of the sample, which has some 130,000 clones, over 65% seen once. This receptor was obtained from an adult in good health. The source material was peripheral blood, sampled on day 0 of AZD1222 vaccination. This sequence joins TRBV29-1 and TRBJ1-5, with 10 nucleotides matching TRBD1. CDR3 coding DNA: TGCAGCGTTGGGGGGACAGGGGTTCAGCCCCAGCATTTT. Translated, it gives CSVGGTGVQPQHF. The full variable domain, rest sourced from reference TRBV29-1 and TRBJ1-5, is SAVISQKPSRDICQRGTSLTIQCQVDSQVTMMFWYRQQPGQSLTLIATANQGSEATYESGFVIDKFPISRPNLTFSTLTVSNMSPEDSSIYLCSVGGTGVQPQHFGDGTRLSIL.